A selection of T cell receptor beta chains follows, all from one sample in a study of blood T cells in healthy people across ages. One entry per CDR3 protein, called by TCRdb with MiXCR from the 5' RACE reads. The data show about 800,000 distinct CDR3 sequences, 20% to 30% seen once. This sample was also put to use in a study of T cells of mothers and their children.

The specimen sequenced was blood. The source of these receptors is a boy younger than 18 in good health. Both conserved end residues are part of each CDR3. Fields, in order: CDR3 DNA, CDR3 protein, clone size, J gene, D gene, V gene. A D gene is named only where the DNA matches it firmly. Only some rows state a clone size, as once, few, many or a class for expanded clones.

TGTGCCACCAGCAGGGAATTTTCAAGGGGTGAGCAGTTCTTC	CATSREFSRGEQFF	-	TRBJ2-1	-	TRBV15
TGTGCCAGCAGTTACGGACTAGCGGGGCGAGGCCAAGAGACCCAGTACTTC	CASSYGLAGRGQETQYF	few	TRBJ2-5	TRBD2	TRBV6-6
TGCGCCAGCAGCTTGATGGACCGCCCGAACACCGGGGAGCTGTTTTTT	CASSLMDRPNTGELFF	-	TRBJ2-2	-	TRBV5-1
TGTGCCAGCAGTGGCACTAGCGGGAGGGCCGGTGAGCAGTTCTTC	CASSGTSGRAGEQFF	-	TRBJ2-1	TRBD2	TRBV6-4
TGCGCCAGCAGCTTGGTTGGGGGGAGCTCCTACAATGAGCAGTTCTTC	CASSLVGGSSYNEQFF	many	TRBJ2-1	-	TRBV5-1
TGTGCCAGTGCGAGCGGGATCCAAGAGACCCAGTACTTC	CASASGIQETQYF	few	TRBJ2-5	TRBD2	TRBV12-3/TRBV12-4
TGTGCCACCCAGAAATCGGGGGCCAACTACAATGAGCAGTTCTTC	CATQKSGANYNEQFF	-	TRBJ2-1	-	TRBV10-3
TGCGCCAGCAGCCCCGGGACTAGCGGGGGGGCTTATGAGCAGTTCTTC	CASSPGTSGGAYEQFF	-	TRBJ2-1	TRBD2	TRBV4-3
TGCAGCGTTGGGGTTTGGGGGACTGAAGCTTTCTTT	CSVGVWGTEAFF	-	TRBJ1-1	-	TRBV29-1
TGCAGCGTTGGGGAGGCGGAGCAGTTCTTC	CSVGEAEQFF	few	TRBJ2-1	-	TRBV29-1
TGCGCCAGCACCCCAAGCACACCTAGCAATCAGCCCCAGCATTTT	CASTPSTPSNQPQHF	-	TRBJ1-5	-	TRBV4-1
-	CASTSGQLYEQYF	few	TRBJ2-5	-	TRBV7-9
TGCAGTGCTAAAAACATCCCGGGACTAGCAACCTACGAGCAGTACTTC	CSAKNIPGLATYEQYF	-	TRBJ2-7	TRBD2	TRBV20-1
TGCAGCGCAACACAGGGGCGCTCCTACAATGAGCAGTTCTTC	CSATQGRSYNEQFF	many	TRBJ2-1	TRBD1	TRBV29-1
TGCAGTGCGTATACAGGGTTTGACTACACCTTC	CSAYTGFDYTF	-	TRBJ1-2	-	TRBV20-1
TGTGCCAGCAGCCCCCACCCTTTCGGGGCCAACGTCCTGACTTTC	CASSPHPFGANVLTF	-	TRBJ2-6	-	TRBV7-2
TGCGCCAGCAGCTCGGTCTTCCAGCAGAACACCGGGGAGCTGTTTTTT	CASSSVFQQNTGELFF	-	TRBJ2-2	-	TRBV5-1
TGTGCCAGCTCACTCTCCGGGACACACTATGGCTACACCTTC	CASSLSGTHYGYTF	-	TRBJ1-2	-	TRBV18